The 11 T cell receptor beta chains below all came from one sample that was sequenced in a study of OX40 agonist ivuxolimab in advanced cancers. The library came from the immunoSEQ multiplex PCR assay. TCRdb retrieved this table from immuneACCESS and kept in-frame rearrangements only. Not all clones are present; in checked studies, unresolved V genes account for under half, and no reason is known for the remainder. The sample table holds approximately 46,000 clones, of which around 86% were seen once. The ten largest clones represent roughly 12% of the sample. The input for sequencing was CD4+ or CD8+ T cells sorted from blood, taken in a trial of the OX40 agonist ivuxolimab. Every receptor here comes from an adult with an advanced solid tumor such as melanoma, head and neck, liver or kidney cancer.

The chain carries TRBV27 and TRBJ2-7; TRBD2 matches 11 bases. The CDR3 extends over 15 amino acids. CDR1 and CDR2 from the germline V gene are MNHEY and SMNVEV (reference sequence). V lost 7 bases and J lost 2; bases outside the gene matches: 7. This CDR3 is CASKYLAGGTYEQYF. As DNA, the CDR3 is TGTGCCAGCAAATATCTAGCGGGGGGCACCTACGAGCAGTACTTC.

This clone was counted between two and nine times. V is TRBV7-8 and J is TRBJ2-1, with D tentatively TRBD2 (5 bases). Looked up from germline, CDR1 is SGHVS and CDR2 is FQNEAQ. The ends were cut back, 5 bases at V and 0 bases at J, with 11 bases in the middle. The CDR3 totals 15 residues. The CDR3 spells CASSLRLISYNEQFF. For the CDR3, the DNA is TGTGCCAGCAGCCTAAGACTAATCTCCTACAATGAGCAGTTCTTC.

This clone turned up a few times. The rearrangement uses TRBV7-9 and TRBJ1-2; the D is unclear. CDR1 is SEHNR, CDR2 FQNEAQ, per germline (reference sequence). The CDR3 runs to 12 residues. Between the trimmed V and J ends, which lost 5 bases and 2 bases, there was a span of 6 bases. DNA for the CDR3: TGTGCCAGCAGCCCGATGAACTATGGCTACACCTTC. It encodes CASSPMNYGYTF.

V usage is TRBV6-5 and J usage is TRBJ1-2; no definite D call. This CDR3 is built from 14 residues. Trimming took off 2 bases at V and 0 bases at J, with 7 bases between the two ends. Germline V gene sequence: CDR1 MNHEY, CDR2 SVGAGI. CDR3 sequence: CASSYTSTNYGYTF. The CDR3 DNA sequence: TGTGCCAGCAGTTACACCAGCACTAACTATGGCTACACCTTC.

The chain recombines TRBV6-4 with TRBJ2-6; D may be TRBD1 (6 bases). The CDR3 runs 20 residues. Trimming pared 7 bases from V and 0 bases from J, leaving 25 bases between. Germline CDR1 MRHNA, CDR2 SNTAGT. This CDR3 is CASKWGHEEITYSGANVLTF. The CDR3 region has the DNA TGTGCCAGCAAATGGGGGCACGAAGAGATTACCTACTCTGGGGCCAACGTCCTGACTTTC.

The chain is built from TRBV30 and TRBJ2-2; unclear D gene. The V gene's germline CDR1 is GTSNPN and CDR2 SVGIG (reference sequence). Between the trimmed V and J ends, which lost 2 bases and 7 bases, there was a span of 8 bases. The length of the CDR3 is 12 residues. CDR3 sequence reads: CAWSLSGGELFF. The CDR3 region has the DNA TGTGCCTGGAGTCTCTCTGGCGGGGAGCTGTTTTTT.

The J gene is TRBJ2-7, the V gene TRBV6-6; a weak D match, TRBD1 (7 bases). This CDR3 contains 15 residues. Trimming left V 4 bases short and J 5 bases short, with 18 bases between. Germline V gene lookup returns CDR1 MNHNY and CDR2 SVGAGI (reference sequence). CDR3 nucleotide sequence: TGTGCCAGCAGTTCTACCCGACAGGGAGGCAACGAGCAGTACTTC. Its translation: CASSSTRQGGNEQYF.

This clone has just one count. V is TRBV4-1 and J is TRBJ1-1; D not resolved. Trimming cost V 1 base and J 0 bases, with 12 bases left between them. This CDR3 has 16 amino acids. Germline V lookup: CDR1 MGHRA, CDR2 YSYEKL. For the CDR3, the DNA is TGCGCCAGCAGCCAAGCTCCCAGATCACTGAACACTGAAGCTTTCTTT. It codes for CASSQAPRSLNTEAFF.

V is TRBV7-9 and J is TRBJ1-6; D not resolved. Germline V lookup: CDR1 SEHNR, CDR2 FQNEAQ (reference sequence). Trimming cost V 1 base and J 13 bases, with 14 bases left between them. There are 14 residues in the CDR3. The CDR3 DNA sequence: TGTGCCAGCAGCTTAGGGGCCGATTCCTATCCCCTCCACTTT. Translating it yields CASSLGADSYPLHF.

The chain combines TRBV27 with TRBJ2-3; TRBD2 agrees at 9 bases. Trimming took 4 bases from V and 7 from J; bases not matched to a gene: 6. The CDR3 is 14 amino acids. The germline gives CDR1 MNHEY, CDR2 SMNVEV (reference sequence). CDR3 amino acids: CASSYSASGNTQYF. CDR3 bases: TGTGCCAGCAGTTATTCAGCTAGCGGGAATACGCAGTATTTT.

The chain is built from TRBV11-2 and TRBJ2-3, with TRBD2 matching 11 bases. This CDR3 spans 16 amino acids. V dropped 4 bases and J dropped 2; count of bases not matched to a gene: 5. Germline loops: CDR1 SGHAT, CDR2 FQNNGV. CDR3 DNA: TGTGCCAGCAGCTCCTCGACTAGCGGGGACACAGATACGCAGTATTTT. It is translated as CASSSSTSGDTDTQYF.